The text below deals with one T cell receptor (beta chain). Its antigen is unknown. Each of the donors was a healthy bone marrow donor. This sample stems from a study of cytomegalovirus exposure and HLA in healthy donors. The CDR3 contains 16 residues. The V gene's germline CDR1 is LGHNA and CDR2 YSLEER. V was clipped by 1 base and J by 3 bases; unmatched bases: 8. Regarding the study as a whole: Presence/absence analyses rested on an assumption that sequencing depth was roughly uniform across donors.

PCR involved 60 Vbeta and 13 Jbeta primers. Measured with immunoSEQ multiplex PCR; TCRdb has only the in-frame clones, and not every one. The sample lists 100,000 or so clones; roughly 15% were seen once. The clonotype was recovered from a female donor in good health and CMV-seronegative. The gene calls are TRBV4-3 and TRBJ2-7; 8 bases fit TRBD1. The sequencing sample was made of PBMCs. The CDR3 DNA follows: TGCGCCAGCAGCCAAGCTTCCGGGACAGGACTCTACGAGCAGTACTTC. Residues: CASSQASGTGLYEQYF.